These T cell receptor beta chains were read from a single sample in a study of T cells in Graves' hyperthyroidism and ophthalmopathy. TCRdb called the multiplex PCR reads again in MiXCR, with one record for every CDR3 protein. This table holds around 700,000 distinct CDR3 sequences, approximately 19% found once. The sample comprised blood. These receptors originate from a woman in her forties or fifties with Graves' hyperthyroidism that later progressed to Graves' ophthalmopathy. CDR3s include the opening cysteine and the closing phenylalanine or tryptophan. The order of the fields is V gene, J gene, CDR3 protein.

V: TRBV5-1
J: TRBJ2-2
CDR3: CASSDKKSGGGTGELFF

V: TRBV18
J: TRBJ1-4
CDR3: CASSPGRTNEKLFF

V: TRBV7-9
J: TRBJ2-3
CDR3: CASSSLGGATDTQYF

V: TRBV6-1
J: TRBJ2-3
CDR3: CASSEALGGTDTQYF

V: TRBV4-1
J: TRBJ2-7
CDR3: CASSHTFTGDGSYEQYF

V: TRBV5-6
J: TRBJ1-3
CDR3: CASSLARQGISGNTIYF

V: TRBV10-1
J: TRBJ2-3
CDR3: CASSEPGQGAIDTQYF

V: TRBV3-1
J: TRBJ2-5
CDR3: CASSQELIRGPLETQYF

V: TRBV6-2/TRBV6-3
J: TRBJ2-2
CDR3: CASSYSQRGGRNTGELFF

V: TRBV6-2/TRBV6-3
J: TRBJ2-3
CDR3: CASSPYGSTDTQYF

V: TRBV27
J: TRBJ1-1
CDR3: CASSPWTGGNTEAFF

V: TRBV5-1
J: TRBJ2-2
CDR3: CASSLPTGELFF

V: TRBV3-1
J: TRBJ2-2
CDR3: CASSQLVVGTGELFF

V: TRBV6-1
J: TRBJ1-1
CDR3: CASSNRQGNTEAFF

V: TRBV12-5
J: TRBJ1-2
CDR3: CTSGLPPFSRDYGYTF

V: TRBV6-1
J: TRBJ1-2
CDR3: CASRPPADHYGYTF

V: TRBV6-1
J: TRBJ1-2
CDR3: CASSTPNFYGYTF

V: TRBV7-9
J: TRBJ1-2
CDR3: CASSLPQGARGYGYTF

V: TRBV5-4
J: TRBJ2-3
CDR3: CASSLAGGLKDTQYF

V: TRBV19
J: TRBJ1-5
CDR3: CASSTLQGEANQPQHF

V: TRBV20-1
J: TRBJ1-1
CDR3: CSARDLGTGDQTEAFF

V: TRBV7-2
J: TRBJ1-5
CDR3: CASSLAWDRGNQPQHF

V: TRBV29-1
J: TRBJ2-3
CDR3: CSVFLDTQYF

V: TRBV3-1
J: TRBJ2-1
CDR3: CASSQALAGTTYNEQFF

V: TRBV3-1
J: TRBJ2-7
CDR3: CASSQESALQNEQYF

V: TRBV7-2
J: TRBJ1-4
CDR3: CASSLAGDRGNEKLFF

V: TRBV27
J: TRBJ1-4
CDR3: CASSRDGPIKLFF

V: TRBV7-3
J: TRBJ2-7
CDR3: CASSLNRTYEQYF

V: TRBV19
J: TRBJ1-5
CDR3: CASSIYQGVSQPQHF

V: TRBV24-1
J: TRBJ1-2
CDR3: CATSELQGGYTF

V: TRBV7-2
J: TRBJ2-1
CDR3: CASSLEETRNEQFF

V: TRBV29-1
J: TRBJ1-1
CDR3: CSVVGETEAFF

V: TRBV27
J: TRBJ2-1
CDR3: CASSTQGAPTRNEQFF

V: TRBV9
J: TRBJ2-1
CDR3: CASSGISGGSSYNEQFF

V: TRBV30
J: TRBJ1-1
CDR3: CACVQGGTEAFF

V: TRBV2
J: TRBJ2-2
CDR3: CASRTGEATGELFF

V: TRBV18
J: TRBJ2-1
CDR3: CASSPPVGDAYNEQFF

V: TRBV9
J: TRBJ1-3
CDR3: CASSVGSSADGNTIYF

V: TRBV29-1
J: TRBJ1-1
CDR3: CSVLEGAKMNTEAFF

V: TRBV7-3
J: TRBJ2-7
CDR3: CASSLRPVGAYEQYF

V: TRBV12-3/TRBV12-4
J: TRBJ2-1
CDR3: CASQLAGVYEQFF

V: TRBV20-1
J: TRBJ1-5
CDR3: CSAHSGQGSNQPQHF

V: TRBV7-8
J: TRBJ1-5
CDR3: CASSFGTHNQPQHF

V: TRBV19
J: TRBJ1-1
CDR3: CASSRGTGQREPEAFF

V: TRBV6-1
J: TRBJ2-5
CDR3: CASSEETGGWETQYF

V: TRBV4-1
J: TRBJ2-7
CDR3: CASSQEDRFFEQYF

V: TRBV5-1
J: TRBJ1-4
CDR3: CASSPRRLNEKLFF

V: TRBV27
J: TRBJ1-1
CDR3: CASRETGGTLGTEAFF

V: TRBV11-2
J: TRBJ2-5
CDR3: CASSPPGQKETQYF

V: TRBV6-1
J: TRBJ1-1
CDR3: CASSRVDEAFF

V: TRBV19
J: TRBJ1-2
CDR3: CASNPGGPRYYGYTF